This T cell receptor (beta chain) came from a study of blood T cell repertoires in COVID-19. Germline values: CDR1 MNHEY, CDR2 SVGAGI. Deletions cut 0 bases from V and 3 bases from J, with 11 bases between. CDR3 length: 15 amino acids. Libraries were prepared by immunoSEQ multiplex PCR; TCRdb keeps only in-frame clonotypes and omits some of them. The sample holds 250,000 to 300,000 clones, roughly 90% seen once. The origin of this receptor is a woman aged 25 to 39 with active or convalescent COVID-19. Sequenced sample: peripheral blood. The chain joins TRBV6-5 to TRBJ1-1; perhaps TRBD1 as D (5 bases). CDR3 in DNA: TGTGCCAGCAGTTACTCCAGGAGGGGCTACACTGAAGCTTTCTTT. Translated: CASSYSRRGYTEAFF.